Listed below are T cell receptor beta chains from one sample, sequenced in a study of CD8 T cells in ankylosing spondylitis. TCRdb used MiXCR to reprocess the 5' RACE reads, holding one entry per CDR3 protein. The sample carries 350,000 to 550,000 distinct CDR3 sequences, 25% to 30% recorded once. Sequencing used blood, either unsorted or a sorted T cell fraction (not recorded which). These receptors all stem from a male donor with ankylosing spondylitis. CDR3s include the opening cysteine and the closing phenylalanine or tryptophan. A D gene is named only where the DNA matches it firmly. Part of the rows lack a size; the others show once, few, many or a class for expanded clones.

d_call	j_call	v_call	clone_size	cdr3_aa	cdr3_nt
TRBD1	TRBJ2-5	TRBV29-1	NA	CSGKRDRDQETQYF	TGCAGCGGAAAACGGGACAGGGATCAAGAGACCCAGTACTTC
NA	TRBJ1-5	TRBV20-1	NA	CSARDLHGPSNQPQHF	TGCAGTGCTAGAGATTTACACGGACCTAGCAATCAGCCCCAGCATTTT
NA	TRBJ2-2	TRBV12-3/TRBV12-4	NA	CASSAPFGGLANTGELFF	TGTGCCAGCAGTGCCCCCTTTGGGGGGTTGGCGAACACCGGGGAGCTGTTTTTT
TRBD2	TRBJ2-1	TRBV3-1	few	CASSQDLRTSSNEQFF	TGTGCCAGCAGCCAAGATCTCCGGACTAGCAGCAATGAGCAGTTCTTC
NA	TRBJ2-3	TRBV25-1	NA	CASSNYRLTDTQYF	TGTGCCAGCAGTAATTACAGACTCACAGATACGCAGTATTTT
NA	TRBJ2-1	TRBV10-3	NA	CAISESSVYNEQFF	TGTGCCATCAGTGAGTCCTCGGTTTACAATGAGCAGTTCTTC
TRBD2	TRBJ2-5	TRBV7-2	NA	CASSLAGRLGETQYF	TGTGCCAGCAGTTTAGCGGGACGGCTTGGGGAGACCCAGTACTTC
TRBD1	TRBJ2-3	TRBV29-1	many	CSVESPDRETQYF	TGCAGCGTTGAGTCACCGGACAGGGAGACGCAGTATTTT
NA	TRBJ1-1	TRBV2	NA	CASSVNRQNTEAFF	TGTGCCAGCAGTGTCAACAGGCAGAACACTGAAGCTTTCTTT
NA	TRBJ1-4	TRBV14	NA	CASSHLQPVATNEKLFF	TGTGCCAGCAGCCACCTCCAGCCTGTTGCAACTAATGAAAAACTGTTTTTT
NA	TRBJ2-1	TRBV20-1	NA	CSARQGSVYNEQFF	TGCAGTGCTAGACAGGGATCCGTCTACAATGAGCAGTTCTTC
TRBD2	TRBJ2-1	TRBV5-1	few	CASSSAGASSYNEQFF	TGCGCCAGCAGCTCAGCGGGAGCCAGCTCCTACAATGAGCAGTTCTTC
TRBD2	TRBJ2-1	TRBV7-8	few	CASSVGLADNEQFF	TGTGCCAGCAGCGTCGGACTAGCTGATAATGAGCAGTTCTTC
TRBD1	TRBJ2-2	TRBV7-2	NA	CASSFDRGPGELFF	TGTGCCAGCAGCTTTGACAGGGGGCCCGGGGAGCTGTTTTTT
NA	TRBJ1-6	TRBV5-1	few	CASSLTGRLNNSPLHF	TGCGCCAGCAGCTTGACGGGTCGCCTAAATAATTCACCCCTCCACTTT
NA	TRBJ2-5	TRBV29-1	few	CSVVDDKETQYF	TGCAGCGTGGTGGACGATAAAGAGACCCAGTACTTC
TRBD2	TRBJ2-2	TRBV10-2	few	CASSGWLAGGTGELFF	TGCGCCAGCAGTGGATGGTTAGCGGGAGGCACCGGGGAGCTGTTTTTT
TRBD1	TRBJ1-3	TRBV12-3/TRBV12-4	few	CASSLTGDSSGNTIYF	TGTGCCAGCAGCTTGACCGGGGACAGCTCTGGAAACACCATATATTTT
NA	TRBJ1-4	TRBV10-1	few	CASSDTSGKLFF	TGCGCCAGCAGTGATACGTCGGGGAAACTGTTTTTT
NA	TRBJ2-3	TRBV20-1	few	CSARDVPGEGTDTQYF	TGCAGTGCTAGAGACGTCCCGGGAGAGGGCACAGATACGCAGTATTTT
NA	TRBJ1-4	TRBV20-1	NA	CSASGREKLFF	TGCAGTGCTAGTGGCCGGGAAAAACTGTTTTTT
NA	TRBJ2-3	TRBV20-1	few	CSAPTSGSSTDTQYF	TGCAGTGCTCCGACGAGTGGGTCTAGCACAGATACGCAGTATTTT
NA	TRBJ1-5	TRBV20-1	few	CSVRQGGNQPQHF	TGCAGTGTGCGTCAGGGTGGCAATCAGCCCCAGCATTTT
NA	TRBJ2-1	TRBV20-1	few	CSASPHEQFF	TGCAGTGCTTCCCCCCATGAGCAGTTCTTC
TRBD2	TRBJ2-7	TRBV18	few	CASSPSLAEFSYEQYF	TGTGCCAGCTCACCCTCGCTAGCGGAATTCTCCTACGAGCAGTACTTC
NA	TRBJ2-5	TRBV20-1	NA	CSARSVRDPRQETQYF	TGCAGTGCTCGTTCGGTACGGGATCCCAGACAAGAGACCCAGTACTTC
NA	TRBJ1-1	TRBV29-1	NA	CSVVGTRGNTEAFF	TGCAGCGTTGTGGGGACCCGGGGAAACACTGAAGCTTTCTTT
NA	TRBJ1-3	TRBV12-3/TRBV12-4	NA	CACSLGGQGLSGNTIYF	TGTGCCTGCAGTTTAGGGGGACAAGGGCTCTCTGGAAACACCATATATTTT
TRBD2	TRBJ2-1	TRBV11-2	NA	CASSFLRRTSGRAEDNEQFF	TGTGCCAGCAGCTTCCTCCGAAGGACTAGCGGGAGGGCCGAAGACAATGAGCAGTTCTTC
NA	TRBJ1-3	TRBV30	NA	CAWDPSGNTIYF	TGTGCCTGGGATCCCTCTGGAAACACCATATATTTT
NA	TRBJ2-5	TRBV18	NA	CASSGQLGGETQYF	TGTGCCAGCTCAGGACAGTTGGGGGGAGAGACCCAGTACTTC
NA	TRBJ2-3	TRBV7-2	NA	CASSLQGPAQYF	TGTGCCAGCAGCCTACAGGGACCTGCACAGTATTTT
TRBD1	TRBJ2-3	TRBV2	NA	CASSLDRGADTQYF	TGTGCCAGCAGTTTGGACAGGGGCGCAGATACGCAGTATTTT
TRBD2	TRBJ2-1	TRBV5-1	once	CASSLAPAGLYNEQFF	TGCGCCAGCAGCTTGGCCCCAGCGGGACTCTACAATGAGCAGTTCTTC
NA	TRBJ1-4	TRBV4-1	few	CASSQAGFSEKLFF	TGCGCCAGCAGCCAGGCAGGATTTAGCGAAAAACTGTTTTTT
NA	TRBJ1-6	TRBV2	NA	CASREGIGSPLHF	TGTGCCAGCAGGGAGGGGATCGGTTCACCCCTCCACTTT
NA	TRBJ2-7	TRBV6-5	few	CASSYGGQSYEQYF	TGTGCCAGCAGTTACGGCGGACAGTCCTACGAGCAGTACTTC
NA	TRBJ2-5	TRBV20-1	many	CSARVGGETQYF	TGCAGTGCTAGAGTCGGGGGAGAGACCCAGTACTTC
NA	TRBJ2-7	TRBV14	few	CASSQDLGTFWIGGQYF	TGTGCCAGCAGCCAAGATCTGGGCACCTTTTGGATCGGAGGGCAGTACTTC
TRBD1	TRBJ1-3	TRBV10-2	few	CASGPDREPRNTIYF	TGCGCCAGCGGCCCTGACAGGGAGCCGCGAAACACCATATATTTT